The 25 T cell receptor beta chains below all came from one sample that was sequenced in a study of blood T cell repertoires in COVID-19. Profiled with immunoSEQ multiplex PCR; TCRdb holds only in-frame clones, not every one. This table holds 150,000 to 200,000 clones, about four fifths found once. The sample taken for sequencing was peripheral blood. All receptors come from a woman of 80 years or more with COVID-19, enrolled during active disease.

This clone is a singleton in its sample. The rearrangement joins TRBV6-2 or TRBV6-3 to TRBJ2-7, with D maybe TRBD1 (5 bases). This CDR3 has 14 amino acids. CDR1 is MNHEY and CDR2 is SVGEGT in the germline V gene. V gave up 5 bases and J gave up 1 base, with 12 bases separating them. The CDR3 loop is CASSRTQKSYEQYF. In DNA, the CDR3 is TGTGCCAGCAGTAGGACACAAAAGTCCTACGAGCAGTACTTC.

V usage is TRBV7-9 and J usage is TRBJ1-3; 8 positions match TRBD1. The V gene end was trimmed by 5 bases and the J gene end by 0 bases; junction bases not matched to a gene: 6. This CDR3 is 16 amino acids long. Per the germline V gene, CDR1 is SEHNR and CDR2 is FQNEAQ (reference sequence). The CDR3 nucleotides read TGTGCCAGCAGCGTGGACAGGGATCACTCTGGAAACACCATATATTTT. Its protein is CASSVDRDHSGNTIYF.

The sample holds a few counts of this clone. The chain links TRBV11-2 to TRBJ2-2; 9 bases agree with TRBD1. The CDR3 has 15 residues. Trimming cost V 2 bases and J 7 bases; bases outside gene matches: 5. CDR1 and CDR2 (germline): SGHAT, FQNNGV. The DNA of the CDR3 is TGTGCCAGCAGCTTACTCGGACAGGGGAACGGGGAGCTGTTTTTT. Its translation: CASSLLGQGNGELFF. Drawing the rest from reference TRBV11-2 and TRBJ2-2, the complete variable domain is EAGVAQSPRYKIIEKRQSVAFWCNPISGHATLYWYQQILGQGPKLLIQFQNNGVVDDSQLPKDRFSAERLKGVDSTLKIQPAKLEDSAVYLCASSLLGQGNGELFFGEGSRLTVL.

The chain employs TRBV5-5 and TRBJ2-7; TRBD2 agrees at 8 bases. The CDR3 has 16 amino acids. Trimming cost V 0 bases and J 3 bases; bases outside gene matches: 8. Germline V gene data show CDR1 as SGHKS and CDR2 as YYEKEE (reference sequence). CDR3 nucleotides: TGTGCCAGCAGCTTGGTAGCCAGCGGGAGTATCTACGAGCAGTACTTC. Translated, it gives CASSLVASGSIYEQYF.

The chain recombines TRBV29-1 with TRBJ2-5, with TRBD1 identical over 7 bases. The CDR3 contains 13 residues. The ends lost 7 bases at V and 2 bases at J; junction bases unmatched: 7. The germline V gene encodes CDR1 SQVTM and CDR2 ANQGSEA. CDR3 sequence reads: CSAMGQLQETQYF. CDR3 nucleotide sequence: TGCAGCGCTATGGGACAGCTACAAGAGACCCAGTACTTC.

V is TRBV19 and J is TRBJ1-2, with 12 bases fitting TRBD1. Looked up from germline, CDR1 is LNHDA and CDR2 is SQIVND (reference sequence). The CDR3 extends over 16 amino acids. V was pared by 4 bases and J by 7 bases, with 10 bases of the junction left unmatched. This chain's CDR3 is CASSTPRDRGRGGYTF. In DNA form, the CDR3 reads TGTGCCAGTAGTACCCCCAGGGACAGGGGGCGAGGTGGCTACACCTTC. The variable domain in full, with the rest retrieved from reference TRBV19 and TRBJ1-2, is DGGITQSPKYLFRKEGQNVTLSCEQNLNHDAMYWYRQDPGQGLRLIYYSQIVNDFQKGDIAEGYSVSREKKESFPLTVTSAQKNPTAFYLCASSTPRDRGRGGYTFGSGTRLTVV.

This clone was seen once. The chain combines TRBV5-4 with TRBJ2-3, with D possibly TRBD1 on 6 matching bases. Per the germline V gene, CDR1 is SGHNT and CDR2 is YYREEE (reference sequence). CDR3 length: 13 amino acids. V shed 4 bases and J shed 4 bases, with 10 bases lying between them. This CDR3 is CASSTQGADTQYF. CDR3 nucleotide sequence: TGTGCCAGCAGCACACAGGGCGCAGATACGCAGTATTTT. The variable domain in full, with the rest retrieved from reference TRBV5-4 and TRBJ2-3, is ETGVTQSPTHLIKTRGQQVTLRCSSQSGHNTVSWYQQALGQGPQFIFQYYREEENGRGNFPPRFSGLQFPNYSSELNVNALELDDSALYLCASSTQGADTQYFGPGTRLTVL.

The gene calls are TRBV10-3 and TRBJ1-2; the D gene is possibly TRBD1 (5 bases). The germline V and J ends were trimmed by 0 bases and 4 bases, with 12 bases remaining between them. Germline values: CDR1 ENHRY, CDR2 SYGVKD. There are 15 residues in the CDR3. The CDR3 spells CAISESGRAGYGYTF. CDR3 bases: TGTGCCATCAGTGAGTCGGGCAGGGCTGGCTATGGCTACACCTTC.

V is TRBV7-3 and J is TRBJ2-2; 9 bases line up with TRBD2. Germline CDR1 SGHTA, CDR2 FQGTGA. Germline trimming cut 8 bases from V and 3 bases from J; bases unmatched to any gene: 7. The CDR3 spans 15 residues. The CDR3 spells CASASGGSYTGELFF. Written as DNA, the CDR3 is TGTGCCAGCGCAAGCGGGGGGTCTTACACCGGGGAGCTGTTTTTT.

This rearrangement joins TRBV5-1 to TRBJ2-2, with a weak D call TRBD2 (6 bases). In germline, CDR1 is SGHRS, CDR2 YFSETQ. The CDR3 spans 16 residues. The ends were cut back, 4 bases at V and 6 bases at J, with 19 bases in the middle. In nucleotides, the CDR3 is TGCGCCAGCAGCCACCAGGGAGGCCAAGCCCCCGGGGAGCTGTTTTTT. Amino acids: CASSHQGGQAPGELFF.

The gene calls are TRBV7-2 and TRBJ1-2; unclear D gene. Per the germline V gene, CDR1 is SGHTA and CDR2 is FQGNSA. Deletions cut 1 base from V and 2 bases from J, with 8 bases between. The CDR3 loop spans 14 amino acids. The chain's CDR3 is CASSLGPENYGYTF. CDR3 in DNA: TGTGCCAGCAGCTTAGGTCCGGAGAACTATGGCTACACCTTC.

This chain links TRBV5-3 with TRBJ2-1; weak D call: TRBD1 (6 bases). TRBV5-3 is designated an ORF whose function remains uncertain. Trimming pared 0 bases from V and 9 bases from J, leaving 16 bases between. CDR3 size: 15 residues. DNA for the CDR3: TGTGCCAGAAGCTTGGGTGGGGCAGGGGCGGTTGAGCAGTTCTTC. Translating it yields CARSLGGAGAVEQFF.

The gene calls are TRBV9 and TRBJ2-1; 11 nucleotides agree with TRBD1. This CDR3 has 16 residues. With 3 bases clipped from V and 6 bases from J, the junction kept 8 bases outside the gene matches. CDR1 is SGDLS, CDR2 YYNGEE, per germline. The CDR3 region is CASSDSRDRGGNEQFF. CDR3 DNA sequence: TGTGCCAGCAGCGACAGCCGGGACAGGGGGGGCAATGAGCAGTTCTTC.

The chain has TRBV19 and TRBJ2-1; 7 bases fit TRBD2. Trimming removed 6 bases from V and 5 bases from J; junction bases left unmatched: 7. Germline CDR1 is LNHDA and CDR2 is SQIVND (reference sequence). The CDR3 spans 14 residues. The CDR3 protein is CASSHGRLDNEQFF. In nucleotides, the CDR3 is TGTGCCAGTAGCCACGGGAGGTTGGACAATGAGCAGTTCTTC.

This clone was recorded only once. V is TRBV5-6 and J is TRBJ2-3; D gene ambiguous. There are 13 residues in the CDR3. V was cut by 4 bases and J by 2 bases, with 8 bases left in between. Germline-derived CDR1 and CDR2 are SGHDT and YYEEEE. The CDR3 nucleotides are TGTGCCAGCAGCGCGATTTCCACAGATACGCAGTATTTT. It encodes CASSAISTDTQYF.

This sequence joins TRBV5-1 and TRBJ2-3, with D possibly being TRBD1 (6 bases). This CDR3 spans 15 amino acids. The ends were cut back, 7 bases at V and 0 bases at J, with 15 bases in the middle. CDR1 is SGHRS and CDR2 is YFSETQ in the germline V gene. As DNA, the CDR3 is TGCGCCAGCCGCCCAGGGGCCGTAAGCACAGATACGCAGTATTTT. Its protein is CASRPGAVSTDTQYF.

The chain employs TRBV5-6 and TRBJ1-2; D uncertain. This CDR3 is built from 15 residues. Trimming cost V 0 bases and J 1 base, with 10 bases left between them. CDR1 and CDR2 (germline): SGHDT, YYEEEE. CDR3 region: CASSLAPTSNYGYTF. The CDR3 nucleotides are TGTGCCAGCAGCTTGGCCCCAACAAGTAACTATGGCTACACCTTC.

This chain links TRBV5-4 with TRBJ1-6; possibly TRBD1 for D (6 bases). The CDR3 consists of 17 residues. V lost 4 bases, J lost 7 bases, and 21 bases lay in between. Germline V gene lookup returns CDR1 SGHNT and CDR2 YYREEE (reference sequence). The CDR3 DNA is TGTGCCAGCAGCCCCTACCAACAGACAGGTTTAAATTCACCCCTCCACTTT. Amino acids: CASSPYQQTGLNSPLHF.

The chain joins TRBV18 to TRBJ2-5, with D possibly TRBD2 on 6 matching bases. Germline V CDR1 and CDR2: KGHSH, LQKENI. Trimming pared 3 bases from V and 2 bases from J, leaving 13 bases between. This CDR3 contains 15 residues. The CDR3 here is CASSPPGLGQETQYF. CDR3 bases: TGTGCCAGCTCACCTCCGGGACTCGGGCAAGAGACCCAGTACTTC.

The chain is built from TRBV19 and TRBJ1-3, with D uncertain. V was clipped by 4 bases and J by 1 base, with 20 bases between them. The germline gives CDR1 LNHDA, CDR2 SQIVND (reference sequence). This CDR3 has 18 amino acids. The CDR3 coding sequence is TGTGCCAGTAGTACAAGCTCGGACTGGAAACAATCTGGAAACACCATATATTTT. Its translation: CASSTSSDWKQSGNTIYF.

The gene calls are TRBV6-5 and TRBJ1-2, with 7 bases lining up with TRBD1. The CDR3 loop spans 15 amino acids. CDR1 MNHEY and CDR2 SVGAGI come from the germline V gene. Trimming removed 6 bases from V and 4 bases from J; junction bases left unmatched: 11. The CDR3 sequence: CASSQTGTGVYGYTF. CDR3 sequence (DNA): TGTGCCAGCAGCCAGACAGGGACGGGGGTCTATGGCTACACCTTC.

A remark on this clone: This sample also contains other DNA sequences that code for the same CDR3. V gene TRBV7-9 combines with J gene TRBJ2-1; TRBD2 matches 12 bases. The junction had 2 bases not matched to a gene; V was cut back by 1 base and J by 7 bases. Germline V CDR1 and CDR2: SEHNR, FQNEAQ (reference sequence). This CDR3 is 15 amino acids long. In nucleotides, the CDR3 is TGTGCCAGCAGCTTAGGACTAGCGGGAGTAAATGAGCAGTTCTTC. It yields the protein CASSLGLAGVNEQFF.

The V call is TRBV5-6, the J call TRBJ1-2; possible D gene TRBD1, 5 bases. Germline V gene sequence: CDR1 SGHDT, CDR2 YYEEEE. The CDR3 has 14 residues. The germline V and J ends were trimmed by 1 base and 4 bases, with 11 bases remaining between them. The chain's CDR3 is CASSLLRAGYGYTF. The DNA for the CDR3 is TGTGCCAGCAGCTTGCTCAGGGCTGGCTATGGCTACACCTTC.

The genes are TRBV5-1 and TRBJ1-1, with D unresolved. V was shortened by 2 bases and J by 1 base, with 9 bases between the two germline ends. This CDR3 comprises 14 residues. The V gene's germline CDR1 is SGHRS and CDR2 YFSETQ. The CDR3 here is CASSFNRGNTEAFF. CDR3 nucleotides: TGCGCCAGCAGCTTTAATCGGGGGAACACTGAAGCTTTCTTT.

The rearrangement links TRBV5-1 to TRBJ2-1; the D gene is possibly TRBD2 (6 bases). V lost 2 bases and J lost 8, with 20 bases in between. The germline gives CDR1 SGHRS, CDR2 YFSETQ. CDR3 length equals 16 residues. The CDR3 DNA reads TGCGCCAGCAGCTTCGGCCCCGGGACTGCATTAGATGAGCAGTTCTTC. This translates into CASSFGPGTALDEQFF.